Shown below are 21 T cell receptor beta chains from a single sample sequenced in a study of T cell responses to AZD1222 COVID-19 vaccine. The table came from immunoSEQ multiplex PCR; TCRdb's copy has only in-frame clones and leaves some out. Among some 87,000 clones listed, under 95% were seen once. This specimen was peripheral blood, taken on day 0 of MenACWY control vaccination. Every receptor here comes from an adult in good health.

The chain is built from TRBV6-5 and TRBJ1-3, with 8 bases aligning to TRBD1. Germline loops: CDR1 MNHEY, CDR2 SVGAGI. The CDR3 extends over 15 amino acids. Trimming removed 6 bases from V and 4 bases from J; junction bases left unmatched: 8. The CDR3 sequence: CASSIRGRGGNTIYF. CDR3 coding DNA: TGTGCCAGCAGCATCAGGGGGCGAGGAGGAAACACCATATATTTT.

The CDR3 bases are TGTGCCAGCGGGCGAACTAGCGGGACCCGCGCGTACGAGCAGTACTTC. It codes for CASGRTSGTRAYEQYF. The chain combines TRBV27 with TRBJ2-7; 10 nucleotides align to TRBD2. There are 16 residues in the CDR3. V was pared by 8 bases and J by 4 bases, with 14 bases of the junction left unmatched. Per germline, CDR1 MNHEY and CDR2 SMNVEV (reference sequence).

The chain employs TRBV24-1 and TRBJ2-7; no definite D call. Per germline, CDR1 KGHDR and CDR2 SFDVKD. The length of the CDR3 is 13 residues. The V gene lost 1 base and the J gene lost 5 bases, with 8 bases spanning the gap. DNA of the CDR3: TGTGCCACCAGTGATTTCACCGACAACGAGCAGTACTTC. Translating gives CATSDFTDNEQYF.

The rearrangement links TRBV27 to TRBJ2-3; the match to TRBD2 covers 10 bases. After removal of 8 bases from V and 6 bases from J, the junction contained 11 bases not matched to a gene. Germline CDR1 reads MNHEY; CDR2 reads SMNVEV (reference sequence). CDR3 length equals 15 residues. In DNA, the CDR3 is TGTGCCAGCCGGGCTAGCGGGAGATTTTGGGATACGCAGTATTTT. Its protein product is CASRASGRFWDTQYF.

The rearrangement uses TRBV19 and TRBJ2-1; no definite D call. The CDR3 has 15 residues. Trimming cost V 3 bases and J 0 bases, with 9 bases left between them. CDR1 is LNHDA, CDR2 SQIVND, per germline (reference sequence). The CDR3 nucleotides read TGTGCCAGTAGTATTAGGGTCAGCTCCTACAATGAGCAGTTCTTC. Translation gives CASSIRVSSYNEQFF. Combining the CDR3 with reference TRBV19 and TRBJ2-1 gives the whole variable domain DGGITQSPKYLFRKEGQNVTLSCEQNLNHDAMYWYRQDPGQGLRLIYYSQIVNDFQKGDIAEGYSVSREKKESFPLTVTSAQKNPTAFYLCASSIRVSSYNEQFFGPGTRLTVL.

The chain uses TRBV9 and TRBJ2-2; unclear D gene. Germline-derived CDR1 and CDR2 are SGDLS and YYNGEE. The CDR3 contains 13 residues. The V and J ends lost 4 bases and 6 bases respectively, with 10 bases between them. The CDR3 nucleotides are TGTGCCAGCAGCCCTGGGTTTTCCGGGGAGCTGTTTTTT. Translating gives CASSPGFSGELFF.

The gene calls are TRBV5-1 and TRBJ1-2, with TRBD1 identical over 8 bases. The ends lost 0 bases at V and 5 bases at J; junction bases unmatched: 6. This CDR3 has 15 amino acids. Germline V gives CDR1 SGHRS, CDR2 YFSETQ. CDR3 loop: CASSLAGQGAYGYTF. The CDR3 DNA reads TGCGCCAGCAGCTTGGCAGGACAGGGCGCTTATGGCTACACCTTC.

V usage is TRBV11-2 and J usage is TRBJ2-5; D assignment may be TRBD1 or TRBD2 (5 bases each). This CDR3 has 16 residues. V lost 1 base, J lost 2 bases, and 14 bases lay in between. Germline assignment: CDR1 SGHAT and CDR2 FQNNGV. CDR3 region: CASSLGTRGRQETQYF. The DNA of the CDR3 is TGTGCCAGCAGCTTAGGCACCCGGGGACGGCAAGAGACCCAGTACTTC. The full variable domain, with the rest looked up from reference TRBV11-2 and TRBJ2-5, is EAGVAQSPRYKIIEKRQSVAFWCNPISGHATLYWYQQILGQGPKLLIQFQNNGVVDDSQLPKDRFSAERLKGVDSTLKIQPAKLEDSAVYLCASSLGTRGRQETQYFGPGTRLLVL.

This chain joins TRBV24-1 and TRBJ1-4; tentative D call: TRBD1 (5 bases). Trimming removed 0 bases from V and 8 bases from J, with 15 bases in between. This CDR3 has 16 amino acids. Germline V gives CDR1 KGHDR, CDR2 SFDVKD. CDR3 loop: CATSDLGGRIGEKLFF. The DNA for the CDR3 is TGTGCCACCAGTGATTTGGGGGGGAGGATTGGGGAAAAACTGTTTTTT.

The chain uses TRBV6-6 and TRBJ1-1, with D hard to call. Germline V gene sequence: CDR1 MNHNY, CDR2 SVGAGI (reference sequence). The ends were cut back, 8 bases at V and 1 base at J, with 14 bases in the middle. The CDR3 is made up of 14 amino acids. CDR3 protein: CASGQKVKNTEAFF. The CDR3 DNA reads TGTGCCAGCGGCCAGAAGGTTAAGAACACTGAAGCTTTCTTT.

CDR3 in amino acids: CASSQAGARGSPLHF. In nucleotides, the CDR3 is TGTGCCAGCAGCCAGGCCGGGGCCCGAGGTTCACCCCTCCACTTT. J is TRBJ1-6 and V is TRBV3-1 (or the pseudogene TRBV3-2); a possible D gene is TRBD1 (5 bases). This CDR3 is 15 amino acids long. Germline CDR1 and CDR2: LGHDT and YNNKEL (reference sequence). V lost 3 bases to trimming and J lost 9 bases, with 15 bases between them.

This clone was found once. The V and J genes are TRBV6-5 and TRBJ2-1; 7 nucleotides match TRBD2. The CDR3 contains 15 residues. Germline V gene data show CDR1 as MNHEY and CDR2 as SVGAGI. Trimming at V came to 5 bases and at J to 4 bases, leaving 8 bases not matched to a gene. CDR3: CASSLKRDPYNEQFF. In nucleotides, the CDR3 is TGTGCCAGCAGTCTTAAGCGGGACCCTTACAATGAGCAGTTCTTC.

The chain is built from TRBV7-9 and TRBJ2-7; TRBD2 is a possible D gene (6 bases). The germline V gene encodes CDR1 SEHNR and CDR2 FQNEAQ (reference sequence). V was clipped by 1 base and J by 1 base, with 11 bases between them. This CDR3 region has 15 residues. The chain's CDR3 is CASSLGLARSYEQYF. DNA for the CDR3: TGTGCCAGCAGCTTAGGGCTAGCGCGTTCCTACGAGCAGTACTTC.

The chain links TRBV2 to TRBJ2-5; possibly TRBD1 or TRBD2 for D (6 bases each). Germline CDR1 and CDR2: SNHLY and FYNNEI. V lost 7 bases to trimming and J lost 5 bases, with 14 bases between them. The CDR3 runs to 13 residues. CDR3 protein: CASTWGAEETQYF. Written as DNA, the CDR3 is TGTGCCAGCACGTGGGGGGCGGAGGAGACCCAGTACTTC.

The genes are TRBV19 and TRBJ2-5; 9 nucleotides line up with TRBD1. The CDR3 contains 13 residues. Germline values: CDR1 LNHDA, CDR2 SQIVND (reference sequence). V lost 8 bases, J lost 5 bases, and 6 bases stayed unmatched. The CDR3 bases are TGTGCCAGTGGGACAGGGTTGGTGGAGACCCAGTACTTC. It encodes CASGTGLVETQYF.

V and J are TRBV5-4 and TRBJ2-7; D perhaps matches TRBD2 (5 bases). Trimming took off 1 base at V and 6 bases at J, with 14 bases between the two ends. Germline-derived CDR1 and CDR2 are SGHNT and YYREEE (reference sequence). This CDR3 comprises 14 residues. DNA of the CDR3: TGTGCCAGCAGCTTGCCTAGCCTCGTATCCGAGCAGTACTTC. Translation: CASSLPSLVSEQYF.

This chain links TRBV9 with TRBJ2-7; D is possibly TRBD1 (6 bases). V lost 2 bases and J lost 7, with 13 bases in between. Germline lookup yields CDR1 SGDLS and CDR2 YYNGEE. The CDR3 length is 13 residues. The CDR3 DNA follows: TGTGCCAGCAGCGTGGCAGGGGTTGGGGAGCAGTACTTC. Translating it yields CASSVAGVGEQYF. The entire variable domain, with the rest obtained from reference TRBV9 and TRBJ2-7, is as follows: DSGVTQTPKHLITATGQRVTLRCSPRSGDLSVYWYQQSLDQGLQFLIQYYNGEERAKGNILERFSAQQFPDLHSELNLSSLELGDSALYFCASSVAGVGEQYFGPGTRLTVT.

The CDR3 sequence is CASSRRAEEKLFF. The CDR3 DNA is TGTGCCAGCAGCAGGAGGGCGGAAGAAAAACTGTTTTTT. The chain links TRBV28 to TRBJ1-4, with D uncertain. The V end lost 6 bases, the J end lost 8 bases, and 13 bases lay between the germline ends. In germline, CDR1 is MDHEN, CDR2 SYDVKM. This CDR3 has 13 residues.

This rearrangement joins TRBV6-6 to TRBJ2-1, with 10 bases lining up with TRBD2. Germline V CDR1 and CDR2: MNHNY, SVGAGI (reference sequence). V shed 10 bases, J shed 6 bases, and the junction held 9 bases outside the gene matches. The CDR3 sequence is 14 residues long. The CDR3 DNA reads as TGTGCCACCAGCCCAGCGGGAGGGATCAATGAGCAGTTCTTC. Protein: CATSPAGGINEQFF.

The gene calls are TRBV7-9 and TRBJ1-1; the D gene is possibly TRBD1 (5 bases). CDR1 and CDR2 (germline): SEHNR, FQNEAQ (reference sequence). The CDR3 runs to 13 residues. V shed 3 bases and J shed 6 bases, with 11 bases lying between them. CDR3 sequence: CASSLGPHPEAFF. CDR3 coding DNA: TGTGCCAGCAGCTTGGGACCCCACCCTGAAGCTTTCTTT.

The V and J genes are TRBV3-1 (or the pseudogene TRBV3-2) and TRBJ2-5; 14 bases agree with TRBD2. The CDR3 is made up of 18 amino acids. Germline values: CDR1 LGHDT, CDR2 YNNKEL (reference sequence). V was clipped by 4 bases and J by 2 bases; unmatched bases: 9. The CDR3 region has the DNA TGTGCCAGCAGCCGCGGGACTAGCGGGGGTCGGCTACAAGAGACCCAGTACTTC. This codes for CASSRGTSGGRLQETQYF.